This T cell receptor beta chain was documented in a study of shared clonotypes between healthy human individuals. The CDR3 totals 14 residues. Trimming cost V 0 bases and J 2 bases, with 8 bases left between them. Germline assignment: CDR1 MGHDK and CDR2 SYGVNS. Execution of the assay was at deep level. The sequencing of unsorted PBMC DNA took place on ten immunoSEQ deep assay plates. Some clones are missing from TCRdb's copy, which holds only in-frame ones; the method was immunoSEQ multiplex PCR. The sample yields around 510,000 clones, just over 75% seen once. This clonotype originated in a woman in her forties in good health. Some clones in this sample may be carry-over from other donors' samples. The rearrangement uses TRBV25-1 and TRBJ2-7, with D possibly being TRBD2 (5 bases). The specimen sequenced was PBMCs. CDR3 residues: CASSEYGETYEQYF. CDR3 coding DNA: TGTGCCAGCAGTGAATACGGGGAAACCTACGAGCAGTACTTC.